Presented here are 20 T cell receptor beta chains from one specimen sequenced in a study of T-cell reconstitution after alpha-beta-depleted transplantation in children. Construction of the TCRbeta library involved unique molecular identifiers. TCRdb reprocessed the PCR reads via MiXCR and lists one record per CDR3 protein. The sample lists approximately 490,000 distinct CDR3 sequences; about 12% were seen once. The specimen comprised PBMCs from the stem cell graft donor, sampled from the stem cell graft. The origin of the receptors is a human donor who donated a stem cell graft to a child with combined immunodeficiency.

In this sample, this clonotype turned up a few times. CDR3 region: CASSYSAGGLETQYF. DNA for the CDR3: TGTGCCAGCAGTTACTCGGCAGGGGGCCTTGAGACCCAGTACTTC. The gene calls are TRBV6-5 and TRBJ2-5, with 8 bases aligning to TRBD1. Trimming at V came to 0 bases and at J to 5 bases, leaving 5 bases not matched to a gene. Germline CDR1 is MNHEY and CDR2 is SVGAGI. The CDR3 is 15 amino acids.

This clonotype was seen at least ten times. The chain carries TRBV7-9 and TRBJ2-1; D may be TRBD2 (5 bases). CDR1 SEHNR and CDR2 FQNEAQ come from the germline V gene (reference sequence). This CDR3 has 14 residues. Trimming shortened V by 6 bases and J by 4 bases, and 13 bases separated the two germline ends. CDR3 sequence reads: CASSHPRGYNEQFF. The CDR3 coding sequence is TGTGCCAGCAGTCACCCCCGCGGGTACAATGAGCAGTTCTTC.

There are many counts of this clonotype. The rearrangement joins TRBV19 to TRBJ2-6, with 7 bases aligning to TRBD1. The CDR3 loop spans 15 amino acids. V lost 3 bases to trimming and J lost 6 bases; unmatched junction nucleotides: 5. Germline V CDR1 and CDR2: LNHDA, SQIVND (reference sequence). This chain's CDR3 is CASSIGTEKANVLTF. CDR3 coding DNA: TGTGCCAGTAGTATCGGGACAGAAAAGGCCAACGTCCTGACTTTC.

Many counts were recorded for this clonotype. This rearrangement joins TRBV12-3 or TRBV12-4 to TRBJ2-7; TRBD1 might be the D (6 bases). V lost 4 bases, J lost 3 bases, and 13 bases lay in between. The CDR3 covers 14 residues. CDR3 amino acids: CASSSDGQNYEQYF. The CDR3 DNA is TGTGCCAGCAGTTCCGATGGACAGAACTACGAGCAGTACTTC.

This clonotype was observed a few times. The genes are TRBV7-8 and TRBJ1-1; D call uncertain. Deletions cut 5 bases from V and 3 bases from J, with 10 bases between. This CDR3 contains 13 residues. Germline V CDR1 and CDR2: SGHVS, FQNEAQ. The chain's CDR3 is CASSRARHTEAFF. Written as DNA, the CDR3 is TGTGCCAGCAGCAGGGCGCGGCACACTGAAGCTTTCTTT.

This chain uses TRBV12-3 or TRBV12-4 with TRBJ2-7; 7 nucleotides match TRBD1. This CDR3 has 14 amino acids. V lost 5 bases to trimming and J lost 2 bases; unmatched junction nucleotides: 6. CDR3 in amino acids: CASSTRDSTYEQYF. For the CDR3, the DNA is TGTGCCAGCAGTACCCGGGACAGTACCTACGAGCAGTACTTC.

This clonotype appeared a few times. CDR3 coding DNA: TGTGCCTGGAATGATTCGGGACAGGGCCCTGAAGCTTTCTTT. Protein product: CAWNDSGQGPEAFF. The chain carries TRBV30 and TRBJ1-1, with TRBD1 identical over 9 bases. The CDR3 has 14 amino acids. Germline CDR1 reads GTSNPN; CDR2 reads SVGIG (reference sequence). The V and J ends lost 4 bases and 6 bases, in that order; junction bases with no gene match: 9.

The chain employs TRBV7-9 and TRBJ2-5; D is undetermined. Germline V lookup: CDR1 SEHNR, CDR2 FQNEAQ (reference sequence). The germline V and J ends were trimmed by 1 base and 1 base, with 7 bases remaining between them. The CDR3 contains 14 residues. The CDR3 DNA reads TGTGCCAGCAGCTTAGAACGGACCCAAGAGACCCAGTACTTC. Residues: CASSLERTQETQYF.

The rearrangement uses TRBV6-2 or TRBV6-3 and TRBJ2-2, with D possibly TRBD2 on 7 matching bases. The V end was cut by 5 bases, the J end by 8 bases, with 18 bases between. Germline-derived CDR1 and CDR2 are MNHEY and SVGEGT. The CDR3 has 15 residues. CDR3 amino acids: CASSPPGGRRGELFF. In nucleotides, the CDR3 is TGTGCCAGCAGTCCCCCCGGGGGGCGCAGGGGGGAGCTGTTTTTT.

There are a few counts of this clonotype. The CDR3 region is CASSPARRGEQYF. CDR3 DNA sequence: TGTGCCAGCTCACCGGCCCGTCGAGGGGAGCAGTACTTC. V and J are TRBV18 and TRBJ2-7; D is perhaps TRBD2 (5 bases). The CDR3 spans 13 residues. The ends were cut back, 3 bases at V and 7 bases at J, with 13 bases in the middle. The germline V gene has CDR1 KGHSH and CDR2 LQKENI.

The chain is built from TRBV4-2 and TRBJ1-5; D unresolved. There are 13 residues in the CDR3. V was cut by 0 bases and J by 11 bases, with 11 bases left in between. Looked up from germline, CDR1 is LGHNA and CDR2 is YNFKEQ. CDR3 amino acids: CASSQETGSAQHF. The CDR3 DNA reads TGTGCCAGCAGCCAAGAAACCGGATCGGCCCAGCATTTT.

This clonotype showed up just a few times. The chain links TRBV27 to TRBJ2-7; 13 bases line up with TRBD2. This CDR3 has 18 residues. V shed 5 bases, J shed 0 bases, and the junction held 10 bases outside the gene matches. Germline-derived CDR1 and CDR2 are MNHEY and SMNVEV (reference sequence). CDR3 protein: CASSPGTSGTLSSYEQYF. The CDR3 DNA sequence: TGTGCCAGCAGTCCCGGGACTAGCGGGACCCTAAGCTCCTACGAGCAGTACTTC.

The sample holds many counts of this clonotype. The chain is built from TRBV9 and TRBJ2-3; 7 bases map to TRBD1. CDR1 SGDLS and CDR2 YYNGEE come from the germline V gene. Trimming cost V 5 bases and J 6 bases; bases outside gene matches: 18. CDR3 length: 17 amino acids. CDR3 residues: CASSVLPGQTPGDTQYF. The CDR3 nucleotides are TGTGCCAGCAGTGTCCTTCCGGGACAGACCCCGGGGGATACGCAGTATTTT.

A few counts support this clonotype. This chain links TRBV20-1 with TRBJ1-6, with D unclear. This CDR3 comprises 13 residues. Trimming removed 3 bases at V and 7 bases at J, with 10 bases between. Germline V gives CDR1 DFQATT, CDR2 SNEGSKA (reference sequence). The DNA of the CDR3 is TGCAGTGCTAGGACTACGGGGAATTCACCCCTCCACTTT. It yields the protein CSARTTGNSPLHF.

This clonotype occurred once. The genes are TRBV12-3 or TRBV12-4 and TRBJ2-2; the match to TRBD2 covers 11 bases. The CDR3 has 17 amino acids. Trimming cost V 3 bases and J 4 bases; bases outside gene matches: 7. The CDR3 loop reads CASSFTLAGGPTGELFF. CDR3 DNA: TGTGCCAGCAGTTTTACCTTAGCGGGGGGGCCCACCGGGGAGCTGTTTTTT.

This clonotype showed up just a few times. The chain combines TRBV12-3 or TRBV12-4 with TRBJ2-5; 7 bases map to TRBD2. Germline trimming cut 7 bases from V and 1 base from J; bases unmatched to any gene: 9. The CDR3 consists of 15 residues. The chain's CDR3 is CASTNSGLIQETQYF. The DNA of the CDR3 is TGTGCCAGCACCAATAGCGGGCTAATCCAAGAGACCCAGTACTTC.

This clonotype has only a few counts. The chain couples TRBV12-3 or TRBV12-4 to TRBJ2-1; 7 bases map to TRBD1. The V and J ends lost 6 bases and 1 base, in that order; junction bases with no gene match: 6. The CDR3 sequence is 15 residues long. The CDR3 reads CASSRDSQSYNEQFF. In DNA form, the CDR3 reads TGTGCCAGCAGCCGGGACAGCCAATCCTACAATGAGCAGTTCTTC.

In this sample, this clonotype turned up a few times. The junction does not match germline at one end; this may be a read error. The rearrangement uses TRBV29-1 and TRBJ2-3; 9 bases fit TRBD2. Looked up from germline, CDR1 is SQVTM and CDR2 is ANQGSEA. This CDR3 has 15 amino acids. The CDR3 DNA reads TGCAGCGTGGAAGGGCGGACTAGCGTCGCGGATACGCAGTATTTT. Its protein is CSVEGRTSVADTQYF.

The sample holds many counts of this clonotype. The chain joins TRBV29-1 to TRBJ2-7; a possible D gene is TRBD2 (6 bases). Germline CDR1 SQVTM, CDR2 ANQGSEA. The CDR3 totals 12 residues. Trimming shortened V by 5 bases and J by 1 base, and 9 bases separated the two germline ends. The CDR3 loop is CSVPGLSYEQYF. CDR3 DNA: TGCAGCGTTCCGGGACTTTCCTACGAGCAGTACTTC.

This clonotype was seen only a few times. J is TRBJ2-1 and V is TRBV7-2; tentative D call: TRBD2 (5 bases). V was pared by 6 bases and J by 7 bases, with 13 bases between. This CDR3 region has 13 residues. Per the germline V gene, CDR1 is SGHTA and CDR2 is FQGNSA. CDR3 bases: TGTGCCAGCAGTCAAAGGGCGGGTAATGAGCAGTTCTTC. It codes for CASSQRAGNEQFF.